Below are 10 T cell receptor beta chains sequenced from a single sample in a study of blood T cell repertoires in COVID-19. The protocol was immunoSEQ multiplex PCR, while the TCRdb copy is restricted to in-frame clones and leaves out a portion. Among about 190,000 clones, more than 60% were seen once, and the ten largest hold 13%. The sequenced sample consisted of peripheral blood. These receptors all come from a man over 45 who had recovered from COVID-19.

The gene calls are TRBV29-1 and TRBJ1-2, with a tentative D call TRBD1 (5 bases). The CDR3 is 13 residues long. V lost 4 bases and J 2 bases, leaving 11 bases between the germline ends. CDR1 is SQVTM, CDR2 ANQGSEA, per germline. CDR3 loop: CSVGPRGNYGYTF. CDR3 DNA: TGCAGCGTTGGTCCGCGGGGGAACTATGGCTACACCTTC.

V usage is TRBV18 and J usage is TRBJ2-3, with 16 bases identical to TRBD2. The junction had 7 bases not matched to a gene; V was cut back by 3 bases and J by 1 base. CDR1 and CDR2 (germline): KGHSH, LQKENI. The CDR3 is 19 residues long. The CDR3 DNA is TGTGCCAGCTCACCGACGGGACTAGCGGGGGGGGTTGGCACAGATACGCAGTATTTT. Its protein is CASSPTGLAGGVGTDTQYF. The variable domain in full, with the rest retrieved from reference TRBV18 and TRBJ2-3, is NAGVMQNPRHLVRRRGQEARLRCSPMKGHSHVYWYRQLPEEGLKFMVYLQKENIIDESGMPKERFSAEFPKEGPSILRIQQVVRGDSAAYFCASSPTGLAGGVGTDTQYFGPGTRLTVL.

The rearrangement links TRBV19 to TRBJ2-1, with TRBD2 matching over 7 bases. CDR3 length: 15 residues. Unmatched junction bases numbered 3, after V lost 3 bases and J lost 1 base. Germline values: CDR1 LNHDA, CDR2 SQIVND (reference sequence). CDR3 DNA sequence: TGTGCCAGTAGTATTCGACTAGCTTCCTACAATGAGCAGTTCTTC. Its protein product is CASSIRLASYNEQFF.

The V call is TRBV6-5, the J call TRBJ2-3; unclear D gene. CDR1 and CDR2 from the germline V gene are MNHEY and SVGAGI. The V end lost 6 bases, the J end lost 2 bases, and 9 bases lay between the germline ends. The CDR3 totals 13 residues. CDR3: CASSRSYTDTQYF. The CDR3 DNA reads TGTGCCAGCAGCCGCAGTTACACAGATACGCAGTATTTT.

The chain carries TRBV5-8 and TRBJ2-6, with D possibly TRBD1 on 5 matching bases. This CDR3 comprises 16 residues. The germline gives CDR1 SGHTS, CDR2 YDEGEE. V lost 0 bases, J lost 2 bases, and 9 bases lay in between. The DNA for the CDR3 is TGTGCCAGCAGCTTGGAAGGGGTAGCTGGGGCCAACGTCCTGACTTTC. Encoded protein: CASSLEGVAGANVLTF.

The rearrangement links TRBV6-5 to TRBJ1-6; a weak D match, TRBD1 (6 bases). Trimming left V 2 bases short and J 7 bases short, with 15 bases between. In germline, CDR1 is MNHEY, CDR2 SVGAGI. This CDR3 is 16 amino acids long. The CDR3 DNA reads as TGTGCCAGCAGTTACGCTAGGGGGATGGGAAATTCACCCCTCCACTTT. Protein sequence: CASSYARGMGNSPLHF.

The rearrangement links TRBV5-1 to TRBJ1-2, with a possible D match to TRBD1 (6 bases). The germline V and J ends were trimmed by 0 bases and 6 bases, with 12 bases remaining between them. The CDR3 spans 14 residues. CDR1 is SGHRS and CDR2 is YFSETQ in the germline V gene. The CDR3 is CASSLGQAWDGYTF. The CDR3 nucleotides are TGCGCCAGCAGCTTGGGACAGGCTTGGGATGGCTACACCTTC.

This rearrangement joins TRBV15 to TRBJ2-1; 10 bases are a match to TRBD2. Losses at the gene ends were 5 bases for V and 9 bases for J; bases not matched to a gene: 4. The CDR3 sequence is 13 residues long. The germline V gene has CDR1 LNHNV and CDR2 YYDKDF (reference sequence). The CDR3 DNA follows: TGTGCCACCAGCCTAGCGGGAGAGGTTGAGCAGTTCTTC. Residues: CATSLAGEVEQFF. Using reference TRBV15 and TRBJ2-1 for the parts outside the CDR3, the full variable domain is DAMVIQNPRYQVTQFGKPVTLSCSQTLNHNVMYWYQQKSSQAPKLLFHYYDKDFNNEADTPDNFQSRRPNTSFCFLDIRSPGLGDTAMYLCATSLAGEVEQFFGPGTRLTVL.

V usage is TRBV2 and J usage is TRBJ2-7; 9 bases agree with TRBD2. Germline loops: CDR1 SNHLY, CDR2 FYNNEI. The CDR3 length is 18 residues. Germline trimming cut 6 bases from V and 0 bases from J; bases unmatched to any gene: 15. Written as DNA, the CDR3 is TGTGCCAGCAGGCGGGACTTACGAGCGGGAGGACTCTCCTACGAGCAGTACTTC. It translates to CASRRDLRAGGLSYEQYF.

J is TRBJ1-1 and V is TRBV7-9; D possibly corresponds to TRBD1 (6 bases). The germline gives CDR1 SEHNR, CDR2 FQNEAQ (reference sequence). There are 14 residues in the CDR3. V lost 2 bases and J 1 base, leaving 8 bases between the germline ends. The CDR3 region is CASSLTGRNTEAFF. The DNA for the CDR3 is TGTGCCAGCAGCTTAACAGGGAGGAACACTGAAGCTTTCTTT.